The present T cell receptor beta chain was sequenced within a study of blood T cell repertoires in COVID-19. Looking at the study overall: Both acute and convalescent COVID-19 samples were obtained from the United States, Italy and Spain.

Method: immunoSEQ multiplex PCR; TCRdb's copy keeps in-frame clones and lacks some. The table has 400,000 to 450,000 clones, 90% seen once. The CDR3 is 13 amino acids. V was clipped by 3 bases and J by 4 bases, with 9 bases between them. CDR1 is MGHDK, CDR2 SYGVNS, per germline. The receptor's source is a young man who had recovered from COVID-19. This rearrangement joins TRBV25-1 to TRBJ1-2, with D possibly being TRBD1 (5 bases). Sequencing input: PBMCs or T cells enriched from blood (not recorded which). The CDR3, as DNA: TGTGCCAGCAGTGACAGGGCGGTCTATGGCTACACCTTC. Translating gives CASSDRAVYGYTF.